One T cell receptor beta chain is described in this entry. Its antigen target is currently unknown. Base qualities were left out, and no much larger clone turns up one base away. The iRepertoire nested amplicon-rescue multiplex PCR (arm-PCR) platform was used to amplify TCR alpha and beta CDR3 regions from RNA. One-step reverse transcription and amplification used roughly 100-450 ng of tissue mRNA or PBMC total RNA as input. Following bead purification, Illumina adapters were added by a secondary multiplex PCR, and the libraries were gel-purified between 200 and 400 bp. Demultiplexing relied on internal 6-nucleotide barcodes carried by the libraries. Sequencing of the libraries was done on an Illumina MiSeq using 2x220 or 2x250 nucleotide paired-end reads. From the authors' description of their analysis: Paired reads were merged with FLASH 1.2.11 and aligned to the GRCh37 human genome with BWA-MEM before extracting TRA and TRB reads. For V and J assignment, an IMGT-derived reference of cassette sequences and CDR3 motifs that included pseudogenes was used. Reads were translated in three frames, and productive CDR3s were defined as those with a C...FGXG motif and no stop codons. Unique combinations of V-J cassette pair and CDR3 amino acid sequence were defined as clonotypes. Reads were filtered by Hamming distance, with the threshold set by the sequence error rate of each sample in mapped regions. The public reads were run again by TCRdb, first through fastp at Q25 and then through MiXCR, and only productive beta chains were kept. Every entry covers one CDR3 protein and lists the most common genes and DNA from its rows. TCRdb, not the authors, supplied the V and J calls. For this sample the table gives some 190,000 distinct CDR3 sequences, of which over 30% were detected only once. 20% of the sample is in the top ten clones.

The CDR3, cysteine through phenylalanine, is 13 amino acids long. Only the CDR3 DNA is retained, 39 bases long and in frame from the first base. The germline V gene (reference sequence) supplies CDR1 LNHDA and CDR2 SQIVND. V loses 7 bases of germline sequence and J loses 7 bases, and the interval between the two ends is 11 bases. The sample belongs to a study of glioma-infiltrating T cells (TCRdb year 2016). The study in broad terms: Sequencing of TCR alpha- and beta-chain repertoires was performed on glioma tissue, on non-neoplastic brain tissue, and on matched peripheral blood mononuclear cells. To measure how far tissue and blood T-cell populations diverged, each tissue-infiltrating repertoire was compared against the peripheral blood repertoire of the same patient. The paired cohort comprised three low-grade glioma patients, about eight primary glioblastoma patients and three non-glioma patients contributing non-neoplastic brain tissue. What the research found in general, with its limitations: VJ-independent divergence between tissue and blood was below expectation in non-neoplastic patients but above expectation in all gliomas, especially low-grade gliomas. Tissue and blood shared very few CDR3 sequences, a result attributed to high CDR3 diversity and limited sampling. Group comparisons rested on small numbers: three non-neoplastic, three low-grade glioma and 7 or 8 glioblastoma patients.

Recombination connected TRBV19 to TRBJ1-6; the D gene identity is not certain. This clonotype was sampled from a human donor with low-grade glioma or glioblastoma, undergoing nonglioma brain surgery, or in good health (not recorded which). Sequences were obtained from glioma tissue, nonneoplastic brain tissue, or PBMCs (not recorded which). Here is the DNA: TGTGCCAGTACCGTGACTGAGAATTCACCCCTCCACTTT. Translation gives CASTVTENSPLHF.